This TCR beta chain was retrieved from a study of T cell repertoires in cytomegalovirus infection. At the level of the study: Well-studied HLA-B-restricted epitopes and recently identified HLA-C-restricted epitopes of CMV were both used in the study. Indications came from public TCR beta signatures; they pointed to CMV infection and to a matching HLA type.

The germline V and J ends were trimmed by 2 bases and 5 bases, with 12 bases remaining between them. The CDR3 loop spans 14 amino acids. Germline CDR1 reads SEHNR; CDR2 reads FQNEAQ (reference sequence). Comments on this clonotype: Its cognate antigen is unknown.

Whole-study findings and limits: Dominant in the ex vivo response were TCR beta clonotypes restricted by HLA-C and specific for CMV. Individuals carrying CMV plus the relevant HLA were identified by cumulative frequency of public TCR beta families.

TCRdb called the reads again in MiXCR, with one record for every CDR3 protein. The table lists 600,000 to 700,000 distinct CDR3 sequences, 33% of them singletons, with about 20% in the top ten. The TCR sequence derives from a human donor in good health (CMV status not recorded). Some clones in this sample may be carry-over from other donors' samples. This specimen was cultured PBMCs, taken from culture after CMV antigen stimulation. The chain is built from TRBV7-9 and TRBJ2-5; D ambiguous. The DNA for the CDR3 is TGTGCCAGCAGCTTATCCACACGCTGGGAGACCCAGTACTTC. Its translation: CASSLSTRWETQYF.